Shown below are 21 T cell receptor beta chains from a single sample sequenced in a study of blood T cell repertoires in COVID-19. The protocol was immunoSEQ multiplex PCR, while the TCRdb copy is restricted to in-frame clones and leaves out a portion. The sample has about 33,000 clones, 70% to 90% seen once. Sequenced input: peripheral blood. These receptors all stem from a human donor in a cohort sampled during active COVID-19.

The rearrangement joins TRBV5-8 to TRBJ2-5; 7 bases are shared with TRBD1. Germline V gene sequence: CDR1 SGHTS, CDR2 YDEGEE. The CDR3 totals 13 residues. With V trimmed by 3 bases and J by 5 bases, 4 bases remained unmatched. Here the CDR3 DNA reads TGTGCCAGCAGCTCAACAGGGGAGGAGACCCAGTACTTC. Translated: CASSSTGEETQYF.

The count of this clone is one. The CDR3 spells CASSVAQALLYEQFF. Written as DNA, the CDR3 is TGTGCCAGCAGCGTAGCTCAGGCTCTGCTCTATGAGCAGTTCTTC. This rearrangement joins TRBV9 to TRBJ2-1; the D is unclear. This CDR3 has 15 amino acids. Germline CDR1 and CDR2: SGDLS and YYNGEE. V lost 0 bases and J 8 bases, leaving 15 bases between the germline ends.

This clone was found a few times. V usage is TRBV11-2 and J usage is TRBJ2-5, with TRBD1 identical over 7 bases. V lost 5 bases and J lost 5; bases outside the gene matches: 11. This CDR3 spans 15 amino acids. From germline, CDR1 is SGHAT and CDR2 FQNNGV. This CDR3 reads CASSPKTGIGETQYF. The CDR3 DNA sequence: TGTGCCAGCAGCCCCAAGACAGGGATAGGCGAGACCCAGTACTTC.

This sequence joins TRBV25-1 and TRBJ1-2; D unresolved. V lost 4 bases and J lost 3, with 6 bases in between. Germline CDR1 reads MGHDK; CDR2 reads SYGVNS. The CDR3 covers 12 residues. In nucleotides, the CDR3 is TGTGCCAGCAGTGCCCAGTACTATGGCTACACCTTC. It is translated as CASSAQYYGYTF.

The chain links TRBV5-1 to TRBJ2-7; TRBD1 aligns across 9 bases. Germline loops: CDR1 SGHRS, CDR2 YFSETQ. CDR3 size: 14 residues. With 3 bases clipped from V and 2 bases from J, the junction kept 3 bases outside the gene matches. The CDR3 is CASSSGTGTYEQYF. CDR3 in DNA: TGCGCCAGCAGCTCCGGGACAGGGACCTACGAGCAGTACTTC.

The V gene is TRBV28, the J gene TRBJ2-7; maybe TRBD2 (6 bases). This CDR3 contains 13 residues. V gave up 5 bases and J gave up 3 bases, with 11 bases separating them. Germline V lookup: CDR1 MDHEN, CDR2 SYDVKM. The CDR3 sequence is CASSDGTFYEQYF. CDR3 nucleotide sequence: TGTGCCAGCAGTGACGGGACTTTCTACGAGCAGTACTTC.

The gene calls are TRBV9 and TRBJ1-2, with TRBD1 as a possible D gene (6 bases). The germline CDR1 and CDR2 sequences are SGDLS and YYNGEE. V lost 4 bases and J 3 bases, leaving 13 bases between the germline ends. This CDR3 comprises 14 residues. CDR3 sequence reads: CASSSHRVHYGYTF. The DNA for the CDR3 is TGTGCCAGCAGCTCACACAGGGTGCACTATGGCTACACCTTC.

This chain links TRBV19 with TRBJ2-1, with 8 bases fitting TRBD2. With V trimmed by 3 bases and J by 2 bases, 9 bases remained unmatched. The CDR3 consists of 17 residues. Germline values: CDR1 LNHDA, CDR2 SQIVND (reference sequence). CDR3 amino acids: CASSIGTRNDPYNEQFF. CDR3 bases: TGTGCCAGTAGTATCGGGACTAGGAATGACCCCTACAATGAGCAGTTCTTC.

The chain uses TRBV6-6 and TRBJ2-3, with D unclear. Germline loops: CDR1 MNHNY, CDR2 SVGAGI (reference sequence). CDR3 length equals 15 residues. Trimming took 8 bases from V and 0 from J, leaving 15 bases between them. CDR3 sequence: CASFRVPVSTDTQYF. The CDR3 DNA reads as TGTGCCAGCTTTCGGGTCCCGGTGAGCACAGATACGCAGTATTTT.

The chain has TRBV10-3 and TRBJ1-1, with a tentative D call TRBD1 (6 bases). Germline loops: CDR1 ENHRY, CDR2 SYGVKD. Trimming stripped 6 bases from V and 5 bases from J, with 13 bases between. The CDR3 has 13 residues. Here the CDR3 reads CAIRGTPGTEAFF. CDR3 DNA sequence: TGTGCCATCAGGGGGACACCGGGGACTGAAGCTTTCTTT.

The chain combines TRBV19 with TRBJ1-5; TRBD1 might be the D (6 bases). The CDR3 runs to 16 residues. Trimming removed 7 bases from V and 3 bases from J, with 19 bases in between. From germline, CDR1 is LNHDA and CDR2 SQIVND (reference sequence). CDR3 coding DNA: TGTGCCAGTAACGAATGGGGGGGGGCGGCCAATCAGCCCCAGCATTTT. Translating it yields CASNEWGGAANQPQHF.

The V gene is TRBV3-1 (or the pseudogene TRBV3-2), the J gene TRBJ2-3; 10 bases agree with TRBD2. The CDR3 is made up of 16 amino acids. Germline lookup yields CDR1 LGHDT and CDR2 YNNKEL (reference sequence). V lost 0 bases and J lost 5; bases outside the gene matches: 5. Here the CDR3 reads CASSQDKIAGGDTQYF. Written as DNA, the CDR3 is TGTGCCAGCAGCCAAGATAAAATAGCGGGAGGAGATACGCAGTATTTT.

The chain carries TRBV6-4 and TRBJ1-2; D not certain. Germline V gene data show CDR1 as MRHNA and CDR2 as SNTAGT. With 5 bases removed from V and 5 bases from J, the gap between germline ends came to 12 bases. The CDR3 covers 13 residues. The CDR3: CASSHDAGYGYTF. The CDR3 DNA follows: TGTGCCAGCAGTCATGATGCCGGGTATGGCTACACCTTC.

V gene TRBV27 combines with J gene TRBJ1-1; tentatively, D is TRBD1 (6 bases). The V and J ends lost 6 bases and 2 bases respectively, with 16 bases between them. Germline V gene sequence: CDR1 MNHEY, CDR2 SMNVEV (reference sequence). The CDR3 runs 15 residues. As DNA, the CDR3 is TGTGCCAGCAGCCGATCGTACAGGGTCAACACTGAAGCTTTCTTT. It yields the protein CASSRSYRVNTEAFF.

The chain's CDR3 is CASTRASGRPETQYF. The CDR3 DNA reads as TGTGCCAGCACGAGAGCTAGCGGGAGGCCGGAGACCCAGTACTTC. J is TRBJ2-5 and V is TRBV6-5, with 11 nucleotides matching TRBD2. The V gene's germline CDR1 is MNHEY and CDR2 SVGAGI. V lost 7 bases and J lost 5; bases outside the gene matches: 9. CDR3 length: 15 residues.

V and J are TRBV6-5 and TRBJ1-5; D perhaps matches TRBD1 (5 bases). The CDR3 has 14 residues. V was cut by 8 bases and J by 0 bases, with 11 bases left in between. Germline V gene data show CDR1 as MNHEY and CDR2 as SVGAGI. Written as DNA, the CDR3 is TGTGCCAGCGTCGGGGGGTATAGCAATCAGCCCCAGCATTTT. Translated: CASVGGYSNQPQHF.

For the CDR3, the DNA is TGCGCCAGCAGCTCGCAGGAGAACACTGAAGCTTTCTTT. Its protein is CASSSQENTEAFF. The gene calls are TRBV5-1 and TRBJ1-1; D is undetermined. V shed 3 bases and J shed 1 base, with 7 bases lying between them. CDR3 size: 13 residues. Germline V gene sequence: CDR1 SGHRS, CDR2 YFSETQ.

CDR3 residues: CASTRRFRLPPSDTQYF. CDR3 nucleotide sequence: TGTGCCAGCACCCGTCGGTTCAGGCTTCCACCCTCAGATACGCAGTATTTT. The chain links TRBV21-1 to TRBJ2-3; the D segment call TRBD1 is taken from the table without a DNA check. TRBV21-1 is classified as a pseudogene. This CDR3 is built from 17 residues.

This chain links TRBV19 with TRBJ1-5, with 9 bases identical to TRBD1. The junction had 4 bases not matched to a gene; V was cut back by 3 bases and J by 7 bases. Germline CDR1 LNHDA, CDR2 SQIVND (reference sequence). The CDR3 spans 14 residues. CDR3: CASSITGGRQPQHF. CDR3 nucleotide sequence: TGTGCCAGTAGTATCACAGGGGGCCGCCAGCCCCAGCATTTT.

V gene TRBV7-8 combines with J gene TRBJ1-6, with TRBD1 matching 9 bases. This CDR3 comprises 15 residues. With V trimmed by 1 base and J by 6 bases, 1 base remained unmatched. Germline loops: CDR1 SGHVS, CDR2 FQNEAQ. The CDR3 DNA reads TGTGCCAGCAGCTTAGGGGGACAGGGTAATTCACCCCTCCACTTT. Amino acid sequence: CASSLGGQGNSPLHF.

This chain uses TRBV18 with TRBJ1-1; the D gene is possibly TRBD1 (5 bases). Trimming left V 4 bases short and J 6 bases short, with 15 bases between. Germline V gene sequence: CDR1 KGHSH, CDR2 LQKENI. This CDR3 has 14 amino acids. The DNA of the CDR3 is TGTGCCAGCTCACAGGGGAAAGGAGTGGCTGAAGCTTTCTTT. Its protein product is CASSQGKGVAEAFF.